This T cell receptor (beta chain) was captured in a study of cytomegalovirus exposure and HLA in healthy donors. Overall study findings and caveats: V- and J-gene trimming of TCR beta was linked (in a later analysis) to a missense DCLRE1C variant. Another analysis was done later, and it associated around 15,000 TCR beta sequences with HLA alleles at 0.05 false discovery rate. Common viral pathogens seemed to be connected with several of the most significant clusters, according to a later analysis.

This clone has just a few counts. The target antigen is unknown. The PCR had 60 Vbeta and 13 Jbeta primers. Measured with immunoSEQ multiplex PCR; TCRdb has only the in-frame clones, and not every one. The data show about 75,000 clones, with roughly 82% seen just once and around 18% held by the top ten. This CDR3 contains 13 residues. Germline V gene lookup returns CDR1 LNHDA and CDR2 SQIVND (reference sequence). Deletions cut 10 bases from V and 1 base from J, with 13 bases between. The sequenced sample consisted of PBMCs. This TCR derives from a man in his sixties or seventies in good health and CMV-seropositive. J is TRBJ1-1 and V is TRBV19; D not certain. The CDR3 sequence: CAISPSRNTEAFF. In DNA, the CDR3 is TGTGCCATAAGCCCTTCAAGGAACACTGAAGCTTTCTTT.